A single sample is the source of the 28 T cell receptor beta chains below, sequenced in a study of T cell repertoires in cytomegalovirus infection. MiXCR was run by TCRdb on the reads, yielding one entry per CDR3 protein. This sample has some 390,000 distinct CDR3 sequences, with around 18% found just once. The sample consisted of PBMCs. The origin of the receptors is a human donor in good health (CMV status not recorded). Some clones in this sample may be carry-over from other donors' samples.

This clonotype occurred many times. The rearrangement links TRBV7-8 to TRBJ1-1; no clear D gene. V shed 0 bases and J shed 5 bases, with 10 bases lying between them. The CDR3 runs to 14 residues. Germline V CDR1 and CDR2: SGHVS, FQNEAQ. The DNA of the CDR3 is TGTGCCAGCAGCTTAGCGACGGAGGTGACTGAAGCTTTCTTT. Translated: CASSLATEVTEAFF.

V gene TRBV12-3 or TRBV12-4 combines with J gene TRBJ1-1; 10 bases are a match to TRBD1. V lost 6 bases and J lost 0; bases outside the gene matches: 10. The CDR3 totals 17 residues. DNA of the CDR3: TGTGCCAGCAGGGGTCATCCGGGACAGGGGATGAACACTGAAGCTTTCTTT. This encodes CASRGHPGQGMNTEAFF.

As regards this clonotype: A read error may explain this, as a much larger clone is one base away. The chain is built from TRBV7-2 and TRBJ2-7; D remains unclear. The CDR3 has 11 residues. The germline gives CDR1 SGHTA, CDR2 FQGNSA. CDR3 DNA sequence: TGTGCCAGCAGCGCCGCCTACGAGCAGCACTTC. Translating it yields CASSAAYEQHF.

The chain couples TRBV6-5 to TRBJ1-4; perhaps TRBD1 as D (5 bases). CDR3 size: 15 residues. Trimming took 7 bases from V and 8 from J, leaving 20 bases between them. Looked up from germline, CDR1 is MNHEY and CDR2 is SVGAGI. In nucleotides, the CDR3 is TGTGCCAGCACCTTCACGGGGGGGTCCAGGGAAAAACTGTTTTTT. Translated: CASTFTGGSREKLFF.

The CDR3 here is CASSTSKGAETQYF. The DNA of the CDR3 is TGTGCCAGTAGTACCTCGAAGGGGGCGGAGACCCAGTACTTC. The chain carries TRBV19 and TRBJ2-5; 7 bases are a match to TRBD1. The CDR3 has 14 amino acids. The V gene end was trimmed by 4 bases and the J gene end by 5 bases; junction bases not matched to a gene: 7. The germline CDR1 and CDR2 sequences are LNHDA and SQIVND (reference sequence).

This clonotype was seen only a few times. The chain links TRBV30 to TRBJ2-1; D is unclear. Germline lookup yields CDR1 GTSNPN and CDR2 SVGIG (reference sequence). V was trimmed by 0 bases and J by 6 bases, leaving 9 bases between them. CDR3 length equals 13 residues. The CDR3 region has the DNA TGTGCCTGGAGTGTACTCTGGGTCAATGAGCAGTTCTTC. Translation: CAWSVLWVNEQFF.

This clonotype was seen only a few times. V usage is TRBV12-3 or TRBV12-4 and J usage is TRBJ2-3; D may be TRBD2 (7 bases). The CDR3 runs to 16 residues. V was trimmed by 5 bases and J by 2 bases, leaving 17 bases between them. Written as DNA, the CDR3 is TGTGCCAGCAGTGGGGGGGCAGGGGCACTCACAGATACGCAGTATTTT. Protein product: CASSGGAGALTDTQYF.

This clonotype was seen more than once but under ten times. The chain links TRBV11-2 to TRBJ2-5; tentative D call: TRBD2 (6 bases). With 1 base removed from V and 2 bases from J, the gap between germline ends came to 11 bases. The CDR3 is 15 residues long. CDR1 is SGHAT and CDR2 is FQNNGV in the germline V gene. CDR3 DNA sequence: TGTGCCAGCAGCTTAGCGGGGACTCAACAAGAGACCCAGTACTTC. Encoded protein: CASSLAGTQQETQYF.

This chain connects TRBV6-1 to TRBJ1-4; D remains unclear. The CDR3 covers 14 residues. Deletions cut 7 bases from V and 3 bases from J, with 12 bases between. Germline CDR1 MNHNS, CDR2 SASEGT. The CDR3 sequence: CASIKDSPNEKLFF. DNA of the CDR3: TGTGCCAGCATTAAGGACTCTCCTAATGAAAAACTGTTTTTT.

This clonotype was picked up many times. CDR3 in DNA: TGTGCCAGCAGCCATTGGGACAGGGGAGGGGAGCAGTACTTC. It is translated as CASSHWDRGGEQYF. The chain recombines TRBV11-2 with TRBJ2-7, with 10 positions matching TRBD1. Losses at the gene ends were 5 bases for V and 7 bases for J; bases not matched to a gene: 8. This CDR3 region has 14 residues. Germline values: CDR1 SGHAT, CDR2 FQNNGV.

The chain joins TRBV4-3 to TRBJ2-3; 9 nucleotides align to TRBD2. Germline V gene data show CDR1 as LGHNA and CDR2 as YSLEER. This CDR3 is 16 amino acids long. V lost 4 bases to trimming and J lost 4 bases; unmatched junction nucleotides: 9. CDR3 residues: CASSPKRAGGSDTQYF. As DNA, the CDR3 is TGCGCCAGCAGCCCAAAACGAGCGGGAGGTTCAGATACGCAGTATTTT.

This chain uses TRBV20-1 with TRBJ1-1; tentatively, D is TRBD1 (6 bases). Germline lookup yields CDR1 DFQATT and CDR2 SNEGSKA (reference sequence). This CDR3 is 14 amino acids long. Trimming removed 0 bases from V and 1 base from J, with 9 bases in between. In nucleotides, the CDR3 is TGCAGTGCTAGAGATGACAGGAGGAACACTGAAGCTTTCTTT. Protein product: CSARDDRRNTEAFF.

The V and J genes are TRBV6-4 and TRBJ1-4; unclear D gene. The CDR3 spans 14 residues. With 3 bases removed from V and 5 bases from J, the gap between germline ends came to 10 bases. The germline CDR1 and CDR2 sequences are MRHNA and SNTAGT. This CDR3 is CASSETDPNEKLFF. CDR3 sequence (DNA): TGTGCCAGCAGTGAGACGGATCCCAATGAAAAACTGTTTTTT.

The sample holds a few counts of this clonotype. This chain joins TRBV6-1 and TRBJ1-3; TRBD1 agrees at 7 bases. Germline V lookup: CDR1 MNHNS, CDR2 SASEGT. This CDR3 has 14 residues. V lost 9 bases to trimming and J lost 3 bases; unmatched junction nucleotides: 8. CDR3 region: CASWGTESGNTIYF. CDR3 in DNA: TGTGCCAGTTGGGGGACAGAGAGTGGAAACACCATATATTTT.

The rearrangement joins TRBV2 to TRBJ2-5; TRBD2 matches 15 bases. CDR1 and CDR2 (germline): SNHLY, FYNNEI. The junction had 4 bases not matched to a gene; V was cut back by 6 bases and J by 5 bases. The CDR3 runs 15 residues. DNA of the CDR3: TGTGCCAGCAGAGGACTAGCGGGAGGGCCTGAGACCCAGTACTTC. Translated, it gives CASRGLAGGPETQYF.

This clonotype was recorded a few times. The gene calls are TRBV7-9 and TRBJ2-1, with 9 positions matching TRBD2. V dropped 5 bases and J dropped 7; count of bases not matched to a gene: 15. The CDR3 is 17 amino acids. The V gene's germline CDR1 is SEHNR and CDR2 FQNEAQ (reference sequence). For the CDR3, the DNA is TGTGCCAGCAGCCCCCGCGGGGGCGGGAGGGCCGTTAATGAGCAGTTCTTC. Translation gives CASSPRGGGRAVNEQFF.

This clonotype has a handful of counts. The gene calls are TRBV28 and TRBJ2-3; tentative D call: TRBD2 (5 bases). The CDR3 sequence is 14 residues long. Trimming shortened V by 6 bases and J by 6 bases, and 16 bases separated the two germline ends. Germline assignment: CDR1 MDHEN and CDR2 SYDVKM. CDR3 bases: TGTGCCAGCAGGATCCGAAGGAGGCCGGATACGCAGTATTTT. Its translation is CASRIRRRPDTQYF.

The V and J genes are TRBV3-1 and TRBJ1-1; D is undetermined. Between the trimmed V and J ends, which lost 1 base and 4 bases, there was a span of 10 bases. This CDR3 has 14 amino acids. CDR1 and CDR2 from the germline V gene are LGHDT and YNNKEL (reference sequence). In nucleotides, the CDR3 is TGTGCCAGCAGCCAAGGATATGCGAGCACTGAAGCTTTCTTT. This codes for CASSQGYASTEAFF.

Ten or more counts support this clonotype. CDR3 loop: CASSLGRSNNSPLHF. In DNA, the CDR3 is TGTGCCAGCAGCTTAGGTCGCAGCAATAATTCACCCCTCCACTTT. The chain uses TRBV7-2 and TRBJ1-6; D not certain. The CDR3 loop spans 15 amino acids. Per the germline V gene, CDR1 is SGHTA and CDR2 is FQGNSA. V gave up 1 base and J gave up 5 bases, with 9 bases separating them.

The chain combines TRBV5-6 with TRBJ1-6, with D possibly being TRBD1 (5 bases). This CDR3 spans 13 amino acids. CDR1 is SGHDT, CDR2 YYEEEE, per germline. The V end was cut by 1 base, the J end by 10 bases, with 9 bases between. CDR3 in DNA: TGTGCCAGCAGCTTGAGGGGTGGCTCACCCCTCCACTTT. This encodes CASSLRGGSPLHF.

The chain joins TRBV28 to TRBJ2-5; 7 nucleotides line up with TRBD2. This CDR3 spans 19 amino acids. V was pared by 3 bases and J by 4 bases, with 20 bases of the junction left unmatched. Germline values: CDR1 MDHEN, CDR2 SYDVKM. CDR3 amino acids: CASSFVVGGRRGPPETQYF. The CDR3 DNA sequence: TGTGCCAGCAGTTTCGTCGTGGGCGGGAGAAGGGGCCCTCCAGAGACCCAGTACTTC.

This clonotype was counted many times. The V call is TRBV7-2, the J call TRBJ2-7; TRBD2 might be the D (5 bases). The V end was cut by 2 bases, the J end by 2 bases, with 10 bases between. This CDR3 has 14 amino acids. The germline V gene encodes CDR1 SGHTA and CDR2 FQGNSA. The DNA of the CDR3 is TGTGCCAGCAGCTTAACCAGCGGTGCCTACGAGCAGTACTTC. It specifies CASSLTSGAYEQYF.

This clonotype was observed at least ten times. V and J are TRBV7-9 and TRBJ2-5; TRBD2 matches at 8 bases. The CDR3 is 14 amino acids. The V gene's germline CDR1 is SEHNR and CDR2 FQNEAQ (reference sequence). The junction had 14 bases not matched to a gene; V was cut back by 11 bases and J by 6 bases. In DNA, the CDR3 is TGTGCCGCGGGGATAAGCGGGGGAGTACAGACCCAGTACTTC. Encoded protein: CAAGISGGVQTQYF.

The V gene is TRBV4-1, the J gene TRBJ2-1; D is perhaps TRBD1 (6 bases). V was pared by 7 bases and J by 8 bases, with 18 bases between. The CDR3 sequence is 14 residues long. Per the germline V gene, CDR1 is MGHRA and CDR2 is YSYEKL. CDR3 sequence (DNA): TGCGCCAGCAAACGACAGGTTGGGTCTTATGAGCAGTTCTTC. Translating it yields CASKRQVGSYEQFF.

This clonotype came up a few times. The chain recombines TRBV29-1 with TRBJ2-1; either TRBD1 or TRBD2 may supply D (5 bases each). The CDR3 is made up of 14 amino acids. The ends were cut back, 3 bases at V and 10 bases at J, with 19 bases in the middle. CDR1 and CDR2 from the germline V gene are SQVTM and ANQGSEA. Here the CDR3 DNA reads TGCAGCGTTGATAGAAGCAACGCCGAGGGGGAGCAGTTCTTC. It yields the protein CSVDRSNAEGEQFF.

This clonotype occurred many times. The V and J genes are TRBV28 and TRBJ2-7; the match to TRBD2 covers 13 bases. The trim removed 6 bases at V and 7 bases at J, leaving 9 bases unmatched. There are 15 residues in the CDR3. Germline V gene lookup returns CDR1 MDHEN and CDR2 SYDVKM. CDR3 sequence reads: CASRRTSGGPGEQYF. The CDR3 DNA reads TGTGCCAGCAGGAGGACTAGCGGGGGTCCGGGGGAGCAGTACTTC.

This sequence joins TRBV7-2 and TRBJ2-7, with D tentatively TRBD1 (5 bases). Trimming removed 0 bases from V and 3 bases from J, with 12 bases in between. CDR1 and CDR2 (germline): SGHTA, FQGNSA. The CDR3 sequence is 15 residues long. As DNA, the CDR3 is TGTGCCAGCAGCTTAGCCCCGACAGCCTACTACGAGCAGTACTTC. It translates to CASSLAPTAYYEQYF.

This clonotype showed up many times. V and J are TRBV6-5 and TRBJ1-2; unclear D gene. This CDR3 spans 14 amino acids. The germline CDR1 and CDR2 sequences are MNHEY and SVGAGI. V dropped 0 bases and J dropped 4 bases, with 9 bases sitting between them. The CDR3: CASSYSSTSYGYTF. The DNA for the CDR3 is TGTGCCAGCAGTTACTCTTCGACAAGCTATGGCTACACCTTC.